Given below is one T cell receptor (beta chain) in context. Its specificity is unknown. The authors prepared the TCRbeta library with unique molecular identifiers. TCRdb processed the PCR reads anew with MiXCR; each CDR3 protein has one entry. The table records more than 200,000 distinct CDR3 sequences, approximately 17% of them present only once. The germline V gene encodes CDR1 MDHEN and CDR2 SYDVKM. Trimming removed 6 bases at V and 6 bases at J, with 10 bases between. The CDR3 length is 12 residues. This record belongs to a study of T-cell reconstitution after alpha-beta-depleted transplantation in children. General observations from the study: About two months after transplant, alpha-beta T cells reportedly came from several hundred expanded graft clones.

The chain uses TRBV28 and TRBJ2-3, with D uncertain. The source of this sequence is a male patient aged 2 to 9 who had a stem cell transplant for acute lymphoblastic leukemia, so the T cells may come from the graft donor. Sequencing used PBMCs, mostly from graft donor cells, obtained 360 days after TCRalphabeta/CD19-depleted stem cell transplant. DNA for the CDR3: TGTGCCAGCAGCTTCTTTTTGGATACGCAGTATTTT. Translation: CASSFFLDTQYF. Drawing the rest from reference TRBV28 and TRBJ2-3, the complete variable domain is DVKVTQSSRYLVKRTGEKVFLECVQDMDHENMFWYRQDPGLGLRLIYFSYDVKMKEKGDIPEGYSVSREKKERFSLILESASTNQTSMYLCASSFFLDTQYFGPGTRLTVL.